This T cell receptor beta chain derives from a study of human T cells and chemical hapten exposure. Study background: DPC 0.01% went on the upper back by patch test, with reading at 6 days. Study conclusions and caveats: Counts of TCRs above 1 in 1000 frequency stayed unchanged with DPC sensitization. There was alopecia in the donors, so their immune response may differ from that of healthy people.

The length of the CDR3 is 14 residues. J gave up 4 bases and V 0 bases, and 3 bases lay outside the gene matches. The germline gives CDR1 SGHRS, CDR2 YFSETQ. To note about this clonotype: Its target is not known.

This sample's time point: patch test 1, 2 weeks after DPC sensitization. Treatment denoted: therapeutic diphenylcyclopropenone sensitization with weekly scalp DPC. Total RNA was isolated from whole blood that had not been fractionated. As the library was built, unique molecular identifiers were attached to individual cDNA molecules. In TCRdb, the RACE reads were re-called with MiXCR into one record per CDR3 protein. The sample includes around 57,000 distinct CDR3 sequences, approximately 11% of them seen just once. The gene calls are TRBV5-1 and TRBJ1-2; 7 nucleotides line up with TRBD1. The receptor was derived from a woman aged 40 to 49 with alopecia areata. Some clones in this sample may be carry-over from other donors' samples. The sequencing used whole blood, collected in connection with sensitization to the hapten diphenylcyclopropenone (DPC). In DNA form, the CDR3 reads TGCGCCAGCAGCTTGGATACAGGGGTCTATGGCTACACCTTC. It codes for CASSLDTGVYGYTF.